A single sample is the source of the 9 T cell receptor beta chains below, sequenced in a study of response to subunit inactivated influenza vaccine. TCRdb passed the RT-PCR reads through MiXCR, listing each CDR3 protein once. The table records over 800,000 distinct CDR3 sequences, 20% to 25% of them present only once. This material consisted of PBMCs from blood, taken more than 4 days after vaccination. The receptors were sampled from a man in his forties or fifties who received an inactivated influenza vaccine.

The chain couples TRBV10-3 to TRBJ2-5; possible D gene TRBD1, 6 bases. Between the trimmed V and J ends, which lost 0 bases and 5 bases, there was a span of 13 bases. CDR3 length: 15 amino acids. Germline V gene data show CDR1 as ENHRY and CDR2 as SYGVKD. CDR3 sequence (DNA): TGTGCCATCAGTGAGTCCGACAGGCGAGGCGAGACCCAGTACTTC. This gives the protein CAISESDRRGETQYF.

The table lists this clonotype with a few counts. The chain links TRBV6-2 or TRBV6-3 to TRBJ1-2; D is undetermined. V was cut by 7 bases and J by 5 bases, with 14 bases left in between. This CDR3 is 13 amino acids long. The germline V gene has CDR1 MNHEY and CDR2 SVGEGT. The CDR3 loop is CASMLSGVYGYTF. Written as DNA, the CDR3 is TGTGCCAGCATGTTGTCCGGAGTTTATGGCTACACCTTC.

The chain links TRBV6-5 to TRBJ2-7; 9 bases are a match to TRBD1. Germline V gene data show CDR1 as MNHEY and CDR2 as SVGAGI. The J segment lost 6 bases and the V segment lost 4 bases, leaving 4 bases of the junction unmatched. The CDR3 is 13 amino acids. CDR3 nucleotide sequence: TGTGCCAGCAGTTGGGGGGACAGGGTCGAGCAGTACTTC. Translated: CASSWGDRVEQYF.

With regard to this clonotype: A read error may produce the germline difference seen at one junction end. V and J are TRBV5-6 and TRBJ2-7; D gene uncertain. Looked up from germline, CDR1 is SGHDT and CDR2 is YYEEEE. The CDR3 covers 13 residues. In DNA form, the CDR3 reads TGTGCCAGGAGCTCGACCAGGCCGGACGAGCAGTACTTC. It codes for CARSSTRPDEQYF.

At least ten counts were recorded for this clonotype. This chain connects TRBV28 to TRBJ2-5; the D gene is possibly TRBD1 (6 bases). Per the germline V gene, CDR1 is MDHEN and CDR2 is SYDVKM. The CDR3 extends over 13 amino acids. Trimming left V 2 bases short and J 4 bases short, with 8 bases between. The CDR3 protein is CASSLRRGETQYF. For the CDR3, the DNA is TGTGCCAGCAGTTTACGCAGGGGAGAGACCCAGTACTTC.

DNA of the CDR3: TGTGCCAGCAGTTTGAGCGGGACAGGGCTTGGTGAAGCTTTCTTT. Encoded protein: CASSLSGTGLGEAFF. This chain joins TRBV27 and TRBJ1-1; 9 bases fit TRBD1. The CDR3 is made up of 15 amino acids. Germline V gives CDR1 MNHEY, CDR2 SMNVEV (reference sequence). V gave up 3 bases and J gave up 7 bases; unmatched junction bases: 9.

There are a few counts of this clonotype. The J gene is TRBJ1-2, the V gene TRBV10-3, with D perhaps TRBD1 (6 bases). This CDR3 region has 13 residues. Germline V gene sequence: CDR1 ENHRY, CDR2 SYGVKD. The germline V and J ends were trimmed by 0 bases and 4 bases, with 6 bases remaining between them. CDR3: CAISESGGYGYTF. Here the CDR3 DNA reads TGTGCCATCAGTGAGTCAGGGGGCTATGGCTACACCTTC.

This clonotype was picked up a small number of times. V gene TRBV7-2 combines with J gene TRBJ2-5, with D hard to call. V dropped 5 bases and J dropped 0 bases, with 7 bases sitting between them. The CDR3 is 13 amino acids. CDR1 and CDR2 (germline): SGHTA, FQGNSA. CDR3 in DNA: TGTGCCAGCAGCACACACTACCAAGAGACCCAGTACTTC. Protein: CASSTHYQETQYF.

This clonotype was observed a handful of times. This rearrangement joins TRBV2 to TRBJ2-1; TRBD2 matches 12 bases. After removal of 7 bases from V and 9 bases from J, the junction contained 4 bases not matched to a gene. Per germline, CDR1 SNHLY and CDR2 FYNNEI. The CDR3 runs 13 residues. The CDR3 DNA reads as TGTGCCAGCACTGGACTAGCGGGGACTGAGCAGTTCTTC. It is translated as CASTGLAGTEQFF.